These T cell receptor beta chains were read from a single sample in a study of spatial heterogeneity in lung cancer. TCRdb reanalysed the 5' RACE reads using MiXCR and keeps one entry per CDR3 protein. This sample has 7,300 or so distinct CDR3 sequences, with roughly a tenth found just once. The sample consisted of lung tumor tissue, taken at surgery. The origin of the receptors is a male donor with early-stage non-small cell lung cancer. The CDR3 runs from the conserved cysteine through the conserved F or W. The order of the fields is CDR3 protein, CDR3 DNA, J gene, V gene, clone size, CDR3 length, D gene. D genes are given only for firm matches. Where a row states a size, it is once, few, many or the class of an expanded clone; other rows omit it.

CASSLMAGNYGYTF TGTGCCAGCAGCTTAATGGCGGGGAACTATGGCTACACCTTC TRBJ1-2 TRBV11-2 NA 14 NA
CASSPQVEYGYTF TGTGCCAGCAGCCCCCAGGTGGAGTATGGCTACACCTTC TRBJ1-2 TRBV7-9 many 13 NA
CASRGGGNSPLHF TGTGCCAGCAGAGGGGGCGGGAATTCACCCCTCCACTTT TRBJ1-6 TRBV2 medium-sized 13 TRBD1
CAWMGDRGPETQYF TGTGCCTGGATGGGGGACAGGGGGCCGGAGACCCAGTACTTC TRBJ2-5 TRBV30 NA 14 TRBD1
CASSSQTGMNTEAFF TGTGCCAGCAGTTCCCAGACAGGGATGAACACTGAAGCTTTCTTT TRBJ1-1 TRBV6-5 many 15 TRBD1
CASSLVEVNEQFF TGTGCCAGCAGCTTGGTGGAGGTCAATGAGCAGTTCTTC TRBJ2-1 TRBV5-5 medium-sized 13 NA
CASSPRPDSNSPLHF TGTGCCAGCAGCCCCCGGCCGGATTCCAATTCACCCCTCCACTTT TRBJ1-6 TRBV12-3/TRBV12-4 medium-sized 15 NA
CASSNRGVEAFF TGTGCCAGCAGTAACAGGGGAGTTGAAGCTTTCTTT TRBJ1-1 TRBV6-5 medium-sized 12 TRBD1
CASSSRDTYTEAFF TGTGCCAGCAGTTCCCGGGACACCTACACTGAAGCTTTCTTT TRBJ1-1 TRBV28 few 14 NA
CSVETIHSGAQETQYF TGCAGCGTTGAAACAATCCATAGCGGAGCTCAAGAGACCCAGTACTTC TRBJ2-5 TRBV29-1 NA 16 NA
CASSWEPGRSLYEQYF TGTGCCAGCAGTTGGGAACCCGGGAGGTCCCTCTACGAGCAGTACTTC TRBJ2-7 TRBV28 medium-sized 16 TRBD2
CAISVQTGGHEQYF TGTGCCATCAGTGTTCAAACAGGAGGGCACGAGCAGTACTTC TRBJ2-7 TRBV10-3 NA 14 NA
CASSPAVWGTEAFF TGTGCCAGCTCACCAGCGGTTTGGGGCACTGAAGCTTTCTTT TRBJ1-1 TRBV18 many 14 NA
CASSLPGGNTEAFF TGTGCCAGCAGCTTACCCGGGGGAAACACTGAAGCTTTCTTT TRBJ1-1 TRBV7-8 few 14 NA
CATRQENTGELFF TGTGCCACCAGACAGGAAAACACCGGGGAGCTGTTTTTT TRBJ2-2 TRBV12-3/TRBV12-4 medium-sized 13 NA
CSARDGPREGELFF TGCAGTGCTAGAGATGGCCCCAGGGAGGGGGAGCTGTTTTTT TRBJ2-2 TRBV20-1 NA 14 NA
CSVDGRETQYF TGCAGCGTTGACGGTCGAGAGACCCAGTACTTC TRBJ2-5 TRBV29-1 medium-sized 11 NA
CASSYGAGSNYGYTF TGTGCCAGCAGTTACGGGGCAGGGAGTAACTATGGCTACACCTTC TRBJ1-2 TRBV6-5 medium-sized 15 NA
CASSEENYEQYF TGTGCCAGCAGTGAAGAGAACTACGAGCAGTACTTC TRBJ2-7 TRBV2 few 12 NA
CASSLAGGAPGYEQYF TGTGCCAGCAGCTTAGCGGGGGGGGCCCCGGGCTACGAGCAGTACTTC TRBJ2-7 TRBV7-2 medium-sized 16 NA
CAWSGGPSYEQYF TGTGCCTGGAGCGGGGGACCGTCCTACGAGCAGTACTTC TRBJ2-7 TRBV30 medium-sized 13 NA
CSVDKTGGSTDTQYF TGCAGCGTTGACAAAACGGGAGGGAGCACAGATACGCAGTATTTT TRBJ2-3 TRBV29-1 NA 15 TRBD2
CASSIRGQGPNEKLFF TGTGCCAGTAGTATTAGGGGACAGGGCCCTAATGAAAAACTGTTTTTT TRBJ1-4 TRBV19 medium-sized 16 TRBD1
CASSRSDGDTQYF TGTGCCAGCAGCCGAAGCGATGGAGATACGCAGTATTTT TRBJ2-3 TRBV3-1 large 13 NA
CASSVVPGSYEQYF TGTGCCAGCAGCGTAGTCCCAGGGTCCTACGAGCAGTACTTC TRBJ2-7 TRBV9 many 14 NA
CASSYSQRRNTEAFF TGTGCCAGCAGTTACTCCCAGAGGAGGAACACTGAAGCTTTCTTT TRBJ1-1 TRBV6-6 NA 15 NA
CASSPGTGVDTQYF TGTGCCAGCAGCCCCGGGACAGGGGTGGATACGCAGTATTTT TRBJ2-3 TRBV5-4 medium-sized 14 TRBD1
CASSRGLADTQYF TGCGCCAGCAGCAGGGGACTAGCCGATACGCAGTATTTT TRBJ2-3 TRBV5-1 many 13 TRBD2
CASSSIAGVDPHEQFF TGTGCCAGCAGTTCCATTGCGGGAGTGGACCCCCATGAGCAGTTCTTC TRBJ2-1 TRBV28 few 16 TRBD2
CASSSDGSSGNTIYF TGCGCCAGCAGCTCGGACGGGAGCTCTGGAAACACCATATATTTT TRBJ1-3 TRBV5-1 medium-sized 15 NA
CASSVAQGRQGQETQYF TGTGCCAGCAGCGTGGCTCAAGGACGCCAGGGCCAAGAGACCCAGTACTTC TRBJ2-5 TRBV9 medium-sized 17 NA
CASSFEGQPQHF TGTGCCAGCAGCTTCGAAGGACAGCCCCAGCATTTT TRBJ1-5 TRBV7-8 NA 12 NA
CASSLGAGARDEQFF TGTGCCAGCAGCTTAGGAGCGGGAGCCAGGGATGAGCAGTTCTTC TRBJ2-1 TRBV7-9 few 15 TRBD2
CASSRRRAQSTDTQYF TGTGCCAGCAGCCGGCGAAGGGCGCAGAGCACAGATACGCAGTATTTT TRBJ2-3 TRBV3-1 many 16 NA
CASSLGTGSGNTIYF TGTGCCAGCAGCCTAGGGACTGGGTCTGGAAACACCATATATTTT TRBJ1-3 TRBV12-3/TRBV12-4 many 15 NA
CASSPEGTGELFF TGTGCCAGCAGCCCCGAAGGGACCGGGGAGCTGTTTTTT TRBJ2-2 TRBV7-3 many 13 NA
CASSLTSQGMSQPQHF TGTGCCAGCAGCTTGACTTCACAGGGAATGAGTCAGCCCCAGCATTTT TRBJ1-5 TRBV5-8 many 16 NA
CASSLNTRVETQYF TGTGCCAGCAGTTTAAACACCAGGGTGGAGACCCAGTACTTC TRBJ2-5 TRBV27 medium-sized 14 NA
CATRDPSTDTQYF TGTGCCACCCGGGACCCTAGCACAGATACGCAGTATTTT TRBJ2-3 TRBV24-1 few 13 NA
CASTPPGGPRPYEQYF TGTGCCAGCACCCCCCCGGGGGGCCCACGGCCCTACGAGCAGTACTTC TRBJ2-7 TRBV28 medium-sized 16 NA
CASSDGFPPGANVLTF TGTGCCAGCAGTGACGGGTTTCCCCCTGGGGCCAACGTCCTGACTTTC TRBJ2-6 TRBV6-1 medium-sized 16 NA
CASSQDTAGNIQYF TGTGCCAGCAGCCAAGATACAGCCGGAAACATTCAGTACTTC TRBJ2-4 TRBV3-1 few 14 NA
CASSLAGGTDTQYF TGTGCCAGCAGTCTAGCGGGGGGCACAGATACGCAGTATTTT TRBJ2-3 TRBV2 NA 14 TRBD2
CASSYSKKSWTALEAQHF TGTGCCAGCAGTTACTCTAAGAAAAGCTGGACCGCTTTAGAGGCCCAGCATTTT TRBJ1-5 TRBV6-2/TRBV6-3 NA 18 NA
CSAQGAVAVGELFF TGCAGTGCTCAGGGGGCAGTCGCCGTCGGGGAGCTGTTTTTT TRBJ2-2 TRBV20-1 NA 14 TRBD1
CASSQDWAPTDTQYF TGCGCCAGCAGCCAAGATTGGGCTCCTACAGATACGCAGTATTTT TRBJ2-3 TRBV4-3 many 15 NA
CASSDRAHFGANVLTF TGTGCCAGTTCCGACAGGGCCCACTTTGGGGCCAACGTCCTGACTTTC TRBJ2-6 TRBV12-3/TRBV12-4 few 16 TRBD1
CATSEGDYGYTF TGTGCCACCAGTGAGGGTGACTATGGCTACACCTTC TRBJ1-2 TRBV24-1 NA 12 NA
CASRQGSSEQFF TGTGCCAGCAGACAGGGTTCGAGTGAGCAGTTCTTC TRBJ2-1 TRBV6-2/TRBV6-3 many 12 NA
CASSPGTGGIDEQFF TGTGCCAGCAGCCCCGGGACAGGAGGGATCGATGAGCAGTTCTTC TRBJ2-1 TRBV11-1 many 15 TRBD1
CASRPPQGPNTEAFF TGTGCCAGCAGACCCCCGCAGGGCCCGAACACTGAAGCTTTCTTT TRBJ1-1 TRBV28 medium-sized 15 NA
CSASSAGATDTQYF TGCAGTGCTAGTTCGGCGGGGGCCACAGATACGCAGTATTTT TRBJ2-3 TRBV20-1 many 14 NA